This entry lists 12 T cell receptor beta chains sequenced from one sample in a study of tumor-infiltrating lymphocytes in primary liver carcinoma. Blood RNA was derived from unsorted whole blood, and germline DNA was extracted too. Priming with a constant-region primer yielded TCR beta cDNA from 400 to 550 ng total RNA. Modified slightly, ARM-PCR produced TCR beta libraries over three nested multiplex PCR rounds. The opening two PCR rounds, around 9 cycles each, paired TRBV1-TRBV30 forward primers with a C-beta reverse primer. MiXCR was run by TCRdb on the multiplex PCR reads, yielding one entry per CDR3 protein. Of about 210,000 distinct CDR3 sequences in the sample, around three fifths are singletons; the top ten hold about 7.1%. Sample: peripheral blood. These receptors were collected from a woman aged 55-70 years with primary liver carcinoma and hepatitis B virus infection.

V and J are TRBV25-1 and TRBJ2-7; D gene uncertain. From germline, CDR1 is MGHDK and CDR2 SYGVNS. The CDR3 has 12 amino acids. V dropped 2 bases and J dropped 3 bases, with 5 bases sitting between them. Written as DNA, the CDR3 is TGTGCCAGCAGTGAACCCAACTACGAGCAGTACTTC. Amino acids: CASSEPNYEQYF.

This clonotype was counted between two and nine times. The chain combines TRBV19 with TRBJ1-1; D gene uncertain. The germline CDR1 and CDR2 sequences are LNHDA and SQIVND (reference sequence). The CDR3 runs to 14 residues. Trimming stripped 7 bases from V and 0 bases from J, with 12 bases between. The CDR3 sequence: CASKAGFMNTEAFF. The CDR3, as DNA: TGTGCCAGTAAGGCAGGATTTATGAACACTGAAGCTTTCTTT. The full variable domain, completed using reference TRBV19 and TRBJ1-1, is DGGITQSPKYLFRKEGQNVTLSCEQNLNHDAMYWYRQDPGQGLRLIYYSQIVNDFQKGDIAEGYSVSREKKESFPLTVTSAQKNPTAFYLCASKAGFMNTEAFFGQGTRLTVV.

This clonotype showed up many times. The CDR3 sequence: CASSATGDYGYTF. In nucleotides, the CDR3 is TGTGCCAGCAGTGCGACAGGGGACTATGGCTACACCTTC. The rearrangement joins TRBV6-4 to TRBJ1-2, with 8 bases fitting TRBD1. The germline gives CDR1 MRHNA, CDR2 SNTAGT. V dropped 4 bases and J dropped 3; count of bases not matched to a gene: 1. The CDR3 extends over 13 amino acids.

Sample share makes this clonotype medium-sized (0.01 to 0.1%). The CDR3 sequence: CASIGPGHYNEQFF. The CDR3 DNA follows: TGTGCCAGCATCGGTCCAGGGCACTACAATGAGCAGTTCTTC. The V call is TRBV11-1, the J call TRBJ2-1; a weak D match, TRBD1 (5 bases). The CDR3 runs 14 residues. From germline, CDR1 is SGHAT and CDR2 FQDESV (reference sequence). V lost 7 bases to trimming and J lost 3 bases, with 13 bases between them.

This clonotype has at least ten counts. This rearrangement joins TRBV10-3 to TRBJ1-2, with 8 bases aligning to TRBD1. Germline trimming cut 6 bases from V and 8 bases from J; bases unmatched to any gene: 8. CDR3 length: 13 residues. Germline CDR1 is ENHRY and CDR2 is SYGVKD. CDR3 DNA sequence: TGTGCCATCAGGCCGGACAGGGATGAGGGCTACACCTTC. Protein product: CAIRPDRDEGYTF.

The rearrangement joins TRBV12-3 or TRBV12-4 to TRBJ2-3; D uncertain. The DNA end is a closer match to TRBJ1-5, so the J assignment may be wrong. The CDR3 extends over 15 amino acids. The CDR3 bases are TGTGCCAGCAGTTCTGGTGGACTAACCACAGATACGCAGCATTTT. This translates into CASSSGGLTTDTQHF.

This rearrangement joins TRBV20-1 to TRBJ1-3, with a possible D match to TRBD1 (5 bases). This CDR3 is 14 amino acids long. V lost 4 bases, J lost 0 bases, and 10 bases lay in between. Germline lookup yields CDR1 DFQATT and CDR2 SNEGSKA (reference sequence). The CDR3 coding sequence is TGCAGTGCTAACCAGGGAGGCTCTGGAAACACCATATATTTT. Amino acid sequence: CSANQGGSGNTIYF.

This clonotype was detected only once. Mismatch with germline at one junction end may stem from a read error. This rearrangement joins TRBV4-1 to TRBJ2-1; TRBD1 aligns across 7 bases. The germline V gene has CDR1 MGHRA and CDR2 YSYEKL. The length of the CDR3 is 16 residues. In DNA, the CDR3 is TGCGCCAGCAGCCAAGCCAGAGGGGGCTCCTACAATGAGCTGTTCTTC. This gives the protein CASSQARGGSYNELFF.

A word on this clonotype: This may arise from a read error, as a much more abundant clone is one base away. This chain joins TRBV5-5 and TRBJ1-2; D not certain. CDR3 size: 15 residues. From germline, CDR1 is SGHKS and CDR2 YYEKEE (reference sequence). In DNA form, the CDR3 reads TGTGCCGGCAGCTTAAGGATATCGGTTGAGCGGGGCTACACCTTC. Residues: CAGSLRISVERGYTF.

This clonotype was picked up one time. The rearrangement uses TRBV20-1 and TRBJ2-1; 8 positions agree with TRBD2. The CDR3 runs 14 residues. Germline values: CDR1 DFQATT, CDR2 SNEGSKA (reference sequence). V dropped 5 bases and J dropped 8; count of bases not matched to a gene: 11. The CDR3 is CSAVPGLGTDEQFF. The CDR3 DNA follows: TGCAGTGCTGTACCGGGACTAGGAACCGATGAGCAGTTCTTC.

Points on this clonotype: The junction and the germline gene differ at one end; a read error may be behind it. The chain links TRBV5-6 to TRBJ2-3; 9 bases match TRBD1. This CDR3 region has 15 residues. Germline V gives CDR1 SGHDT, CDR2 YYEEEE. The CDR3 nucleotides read TGTGCCAGCAGCTCTGGGACAGGGAACGGGGATACGCATTATTTT. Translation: CASSSGTGNGDTHYF.

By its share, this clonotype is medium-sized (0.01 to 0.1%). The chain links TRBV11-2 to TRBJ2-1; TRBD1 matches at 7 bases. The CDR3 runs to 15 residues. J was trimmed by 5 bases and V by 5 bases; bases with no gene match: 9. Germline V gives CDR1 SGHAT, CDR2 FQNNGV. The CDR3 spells CASSPHLGQDNEQFF. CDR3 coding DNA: TGTGCCAGCAGCCCGCACCTAGGACAGGACAATGAGCAGTTCTTC.